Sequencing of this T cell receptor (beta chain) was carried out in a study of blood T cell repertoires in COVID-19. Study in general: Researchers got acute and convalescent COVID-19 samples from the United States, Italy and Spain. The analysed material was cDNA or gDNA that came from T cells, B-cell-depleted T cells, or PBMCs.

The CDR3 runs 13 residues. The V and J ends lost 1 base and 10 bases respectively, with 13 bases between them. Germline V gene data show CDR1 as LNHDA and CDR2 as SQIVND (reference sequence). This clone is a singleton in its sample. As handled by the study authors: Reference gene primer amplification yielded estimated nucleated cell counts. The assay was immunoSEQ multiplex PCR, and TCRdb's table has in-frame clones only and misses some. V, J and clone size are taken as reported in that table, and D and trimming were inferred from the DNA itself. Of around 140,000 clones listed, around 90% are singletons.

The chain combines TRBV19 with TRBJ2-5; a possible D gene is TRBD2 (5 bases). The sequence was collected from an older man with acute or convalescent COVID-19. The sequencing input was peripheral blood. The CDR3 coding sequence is TGTGCCAGTAGTATAGGGCCCTCCCGGGACCAGTACTTC. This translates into CASSIGPSRDQYF.